These 30 T cell receptor beta chains share one sample of origin, sequenced in a study of PD-1 blockade in classical Hodgkin lymphoma. Time point of the sample: newly diagnosed, previously untreated cHL patient sample. Data came from immunoSEQ multiplex PCR; TCRdb stores just in-frame clones and leaves some out. The sample lists tens of thousands of clones, roughly nine tenths occurring once. The material sequenced was peripheral blood mononuclear cells (PBMCs). All receptors come from a human donor with classical Hodgkin lymphoma.

The chain couples TRBV6-6 to TRBJ2-7; 8 bases are a match to TRBD1. Germline V CDR1 and CDR2: MNHNY, SVGAGI (reference sequence). The CDR3 runs 11 residues. J gave up 7 bases and V 8 bases, and 4 bases lay outside the gene matches. The CDR3 DNA is TGTGCCAGCGGGACAGGAGGAGAGCAGTACTTC. Amino acids: CASGTGGEQYF.

The chain couples TRBV11-2 to TRBJ2-3; possibly TRBD1 for D (6 bases). Deletions cut 4 bases from V and 2 bases from J, with 10 bases between. The germline gives CDR1 SGHAT, CDR2 FQNNGV. This CDR3 has 14 residues. CDR3 bases: TGTGCCAGCAGCTCTGAGGGGGTCACAGATACGCAGTATTTT. This encodes CASSSEGVTDTQYF.

The rearrangement joins TRBV5-1 to TRBJ2-3; 9 positions match TRBD2. Germline loops: CDR1 SGHRS, CDR2 YFSETQ. This CDR3 comprises 15 residues. Germline trimming cut 0 bases from V and 3 bases from J; bases unmatched to any gene: 2. The CDR3 DNA reads as TGCGCCAGCAGCTTGGTCAGCGGGGGGACAGATACGCAGTATTTT. Translating it yields CASSLVSGGTDTQYF.

This chain joins TRBV28 and TRBJ1-4; D may be TRBD1 (6 bases). Germline CDR1 is MDHEN and CDR2 is SYDVKM. This CDR3 comprises 11 residues. V shed 7 bases and J shed 8 bases, with 8 bases lying between them. CDR3 sequence: CASMQGEKLFF. CDR3 sequence (DNA): TGTGCCAGCATGCAGGGGGAAAAACTGTTTTTT. Using reference TRBV28 and TRBJ1-4 for the parts outside the CDR3, the full variable domain is DVKVTQSSRYLVKRTGEKVFLECVQDMDHENMFWYRQDPGLGLRLIYFSYDVKMKEKGDIPEGYSVSREKKERFSLILESASTNQTSMYLCASMQGEKLFFGSGTQLSVL.

This clone has just one count. The chain combines TRBV14 with TRBJ2-1; D may be TRBD2 (7 bases). V dropped 4 bases and J dropped 7 bases, with 20 bases sitting between them. This CDR3 has 16 amino acids. CDR1 SGHDN and CDR2 FVKESK come from the germline V gene. CDR3 loop: CASSPFAFGGPNEQFF. CDR3 coding DNA: TGTGCCAGCAGCCCATTCGCGTTCGGGGGGCCGAATGAGCAGTTCTTC. Full variable domain (rest looked up from reference TRBV14 and TRBJ2-1): EAGVTQFPSHSVIEKGQTVTLRCDPISGHDNLYWYRRVMGKEIKFLLHFVKESKQDESGMPNNRFLAERTGGTYSTLKVQPAELEDSGVYFCASSPFAFGGPNEQFFGPGTRLTVL.

V is TRBV4-2 and J is TRBJ2-5; no reliable D call. Germline loops: CDR1 LGHNA, CDR2 YNFKEQ. The CDR3 loop spans 12 amino acids. Trimming took off 4 bases at V and 5 bases at J, with 8 bases between the two ends. The CDR3 spells CASSPTSETQYF. The CDR3 DNA sequence: TGTGCCAGCAGCCCTACCAGTGAGACCCAGTACTTC.

The chain combines TRBV5-1 with TRBJ2-7; 8 nucleotides agree with TRBD1. CDR3 length: 14 amino acids. The V segment lost 5 bases and the J segment 0 bases; nucleotides outside the gene matches: 4. The germline gives CDR1 SGHRS, CDR2 YFSETQ. Here the CDR3 reads CASSRGQDSYEQYF. CDR3 nucleotides: TGCGCCAGCAGTCGGGGACAGGACTCCTACGAGCAGTACTTC. Drawing the rest from reference TRBV5-1 and TRBJ2-7, the complete variable domain is KAGVTQTPRYLIKTRGQQVTLSCSPISGHRSVSWYQQTPGQGLQFLFEYFSETQRNKGNFPGRFSGRQFSNSRSEMNVSTLELGDSALYLCASSRGQDSYEQYFGPGTRLTVT.

There are a few counts of this clone. The chain links TRBV5-1 to TRBJ2-5; 8 bases fit TRBD2. This CDR3 is 16 amino acids long. V gave up 0 bases and J gave up 5 bases; unmatched junction bases: 9. CDR1 is SGHRS and CDR2 is YFSETQ in the germline V gene. CDR3 bases: TGCGCCAGCAGCTTGGGTCTCGGGAGGGCCTCGGAGACCCAGTACTTC. Translation gives CASSLGLGRASETQYF.

This chain connects TRBV7-8 to TRBJ1-1, with D maybe TRBD1 (5 bases). Germline assignment: CDR1 SGHVS and CDR2 FQNEAQ. The CDR3 spans 13 residues. Trimming stripped 5 bases from V and 1 base from J, with 8 bases between. CDR3 bases: TGTGCCAGCAGCAATGACAGGAACACTGAAGCTTTCTTT. Translation: CASSNDRNTEAFF.

This chain joins TRBV10-1 and TRBJ1-3; TRBD1 agrees at 9 bases. V gave up 6 bases and J gave up 4 bases; unmatched junction bases: 4. This CDR3 region has 14 residues. Germline-derived CDR1 and CDR2 are WNHNN and SYGVQD (reference sequence). The CDR3 sequence: CASSRDRAGNTIYF. The DNA of the CDR3 is TGCGCCAGCAGCCGGGACAGGGCGGGAAACACCATATATTTT.

This clone was detected only a few times. This chain connects TRBV28 to TRBJ2-1; D call uncertain. The ends were cut back, 1 base at V and 1 base at J, with 11 bases in the middle. CDR1 is MDHEN, CDR2 SYDVKM, per germline. This CDR3 spans 16 amino acids. The CDR3 sequence is CASSLYGTSSYNEQFF. CDR3 sequence (DNA): TGTGCCAGCAGTTTATATGGTACATCATCCTACAATGAGCAGTTCTTC.

The CDR3 region has the DNA TGTGCCAGCAGCCCGGACACGGGACAGTTCTATGGCTACACCTTC. Translated: CASSPDTGQFYGYTF. The V call is TRBV7-2, the J call TRBJ1-2, with 7 bases matching TRBD1. Germline V gene sequence: CDR1 SGHTA, CDR2 FQGNSA. This CDR3 is 15 amino acids long. V lost 5 bases and J lost 4; bases outside the gene matches: 10.

This chain joins TRBV11-3 and TRBJ2-7, with D unresolved. The germline gives CDR1 SGHNT, CDR2 YENEEA. The CDR3 has 11 amino acids. Trimming stripped 5 bases from V and 7 bases from J, with 9 bases between. CDR3 region: CASSNKDEQYF. DNA for the CDR3: TGTGCCAGCAGCAACAAAGATGAGCAGTACTTC.

This chain connects TRBV9 to TRBJ2-2; D unresolved. This CDR3 region has 15 residues. Trimming shortened V by 0 bases and J by 1 base, and 7 bases separated the two germline ends. From germline, CDR1 is SGDLS and CDR2 YYNGEE. For the CDR3, the DNA is TGTGCCAGCAGCGTAGCCAGCTTGAACACCGGGGAGCTGTTTTTT. It encodes CASSVASLNTGELFF.

This chain connects TRBV5-4 to TRBJ2-1, with D possibly being TRBD2 (6 bases). CDR3 length: 15 amino acids. V was clipped by 2 bases and J by 8 bases, with 17 bases between them. Germline CDR1 is SGHNT and CDR2 is YYREEE (reference sequence). The CDR3, as DNA: TGTGCCAGCAGCTTAGATCTAGCGTCGAACGATGAGCAGTTCTTC. This sequence encodes CASSLDLASNDEQFF. The complete variable domain, with remaining parts taken from reference TRBV5-4 and TRBJ2-1, reads ETGVTQSPTHLIKTRGQQVTLRCSSQSGHNTVSWYQQALGQGPQFIFQYYREEENGRGNFPPRFSGLQFPNYSSELNVNALELDDSALYLCASSLDLASNDEQFFGPGTRLTVL.

The chain has TRBV5-1 and TRBJ2-7; no reliable D call. The CDR3 has 12 residues. Germline V gives CDR1 SGHRS, CDR2 YFSETQ. Deletions cut 1 base from V and 6 bases from J, with 8 bases between. The CDR3 DNA reads TGCGCCAGCAGCTTGCAGCAGACCGAGCAGTACTTC. This encodes CASSLQQTEQYF.

J is TRBJ1-4 and V is TRBV4-2, with D unclear. Looked up from germline, CDR1 is LGHNA and CDR2 is YNFKEQ. Trimming took off 0 bases at V and 3 bases at J, with 11 bases between the two ends. The length of the CDR3 is 16 residues. The chain's CDR3 is CASSQDWGSPNEKLFF. CDR3 DNA sequence: TGTGCCAGCAGCCAAGATTGGGGTAGTCCTAATGAAAAACTGTTTTTT.

The chain links TRBV10-3 to TRBJ2-7; D possibly corresponds to TRBD2 (6 bases). The germline V and J ends were trimmed by 2 bases and 2 bases, with 13 bases remaining between them. This CDR3 has 15 residues. Germline CDR1 and CDR2: ENHRY and SYGVKD. The CDR3 reads CAISEIAGPPYEQYF. As DNA, the CDR3 is TGTGCCATCAGTGAGATCGCGGGACCACCCTACGAGCAGTACTTC.

The chain uses TRBV5-1 and TRBJ2-5; 10 bases line up with TRBD2. The CDR3 has 16 amino acids. Germline V gene sequence: CDR1 SGHRS, CDR2 YFSETQ. V dropped 4 bases and J dropped 5; count of bases not matched to a gene: 11. The CDR3: CASSGLTSGFDETQYF. CDR3 nucleotide sequence: TGCGCCAGCAGCGGGCTGACTAGCGGGTTTGATGAGACCCAGTACTTC.

This clone was counted once. The chain is built from TRBV6-1 and TRBJ2-2; D is uncertain. CDR1 is MNHNS and CDR2 is SASEGT in the germline V gene. The V gene lost 4 bases and the J gene lost 5 bases, with 8 bases spanning the gap. The CDR3 totals 13 residues. CDR3 residues: CASSGWGTGELFF. CDR3 nucleotide sequence: TGTGCCAGCAGTGGATGGGGTACCGGGGAGCTGTTTTTT.

V is TRBV29-1 and J is TRBJ2-4, with TRBD2 identical over 9 bases. The CDR3 covers 14 residues. Trimming took 3 bases from V and 12 from J; bases not matched to a gene: 12. Germline CDR1 SQVTM, CDR2 ANQGSEA. For the CDR3, the DNA is TGCAGCGTTGAGGGCGGGAGGGCCCTCGGGGATCAGTACTTC. It translates to CSVEGGRALGDQYF.

The V and J genes are TRBV5-4 and TRBJ2-5; D remains unclear. V lost 3 bases and J 5 bases, leaving 14 bases between the germline ends. The CDR3 is 14 amino acids. Per germline, CDR1 SGHNT and CDR2 YYREEE (reference sequence). CDR3: CASSSDLRGETQYF. CDR3 sequence (DNA): TGTGCCAGCAGCTCCGACTTGCGTGGCGAGACCCAGTACTTC.

This clone has a single count. This chain uses TRBV18 with TRBJ2-4; perhaps TRBD2 as D (5 bases). This CDR3 spans 13 amino acids. The V gene's germline CDR1 is KGHSH and CDR2 LQKENI. V was trimmed by 6 bases and J by 11 bases, leaving 17 bases between them. The CDR3 protein is CASSPSSENFQYF. CDR3 sequence (DNA): TGTGCCAGCTCTCCTAGCTCCGAGAATTTTCAGTACTTC. The variable domain in full, completed from reference TRBV18 and TRBJ2-4, reads NAGVMQNPRHLVRRRGQEARLRCSPMKGHSHVYWYRQLPEEGLKFMVYLQKENIIDESGMPKERFSAEFPKEGPSILRIQQVVRGDSAAYFCASSPSSENFQYFGAGTRLSVL.

The rearrangement joins TRBV6-5 to TRBJ1-1; D remains ambiguous. CDR3 length: 13 residues. Looked up from germline, CDR1 is MNHEY and CDR2 is SVGAGI. V gave up 11 bases and J gave up 0 bases, with 13 bases separating them. The CDR3 sequence is CAAEGILNTEAFF. CDR3 coding DNA: TGTGCCGCGGAAGGGATCCTGAACACTGAAGCTTTCTTT.

V is TRBV5-6 and J is TRBJ2-3; 9 bases align to TRBD1. J lost 4 bases, V lost 5 bases, and 11 bases had no gene match. This CDR3 is built from 16 residues. Germline CDR1 and CDR2: SGHDT and YYEEEE. DNA of the CDR3: TGTGCCAGCAGTTGGGGGACAGGGTTGATATCAGATACGCAGTATTTT. It translates to CASSWGTGLISDTQYF.

This chain connects TRBV5-1 to TRBJ2-3; possibly TRBD1 for D (6 bases). CDR1 is SGHRS, CDR2 YFSETQ, per germline. This CDR3 spans 14 amino acids. V shed 0 bases and J shed 2 bases, with 7 bases lying between them. CDR3 protein: CASSLGGPTDTQYF. The CDR3 nucleotides are TGCGCCAGCAGCTTGGGGGGGCCCACAGATACGCAGTATTTT.

The chain has TRBV14 and TRBJ2-7, with 9 bases fitting TRBD1. The ends lost 1 base at V and 1 base at J; junction bases unmatched: 2. The germline gives CDR1 SGHDN, CDR2 FVKESK. This CDR3 has 15 amino acids. CDR3 sequence: CASSQAGTGSYEQYF. The CDR3 nucleotides read TGTGCCAGCAGCCAAGCGGGGACAGGGTCCTACGAGCAGTACTTC.

The chain links TRBV7-2 to TRBJ2-7; D may be TRBD2 (5 bases). In germline, CDR1 is SGHTA, CDR2 FQGNSA. This CDR3 has 12 amino acids. V gave up 7 bases and J gave up 3 bases, with 10 bases separating them. CDR3 bases: TGTGCCAGCAACGGACGGGGCTACGAGCAGTACTTC. Residues: CASNGRGYEQYF. The full variable domain, completed using reference TRBV7-2 and TRBJ2-7, is GAGVSQSPSNKVTEKGKDVELRCDPISGHTALYWYRQSLGQGLEFLIYFQGNSAPDKSGLPSDRFSAERTGGSVSTLTIQRTQQEDSAVYLCASNGRGYEQYFGPGTRLTVT.

V gene TRBV7-6 combines with J gene TRBJ2-1; 13 bases line up with TRBD2. V shed 1 base and J 10 bases; nucleotides not matched to a gene: 7. The length of the CDR3 is 16 residues. Germline loops: CDR1 SGHVS, CDR2 FNYEAQ. The CDR3 here is CASSLDTSGRAGEQFF. The DNA of the CDR3 is TGTGCCAGCAGCTTAGATACTAGCGGGAGGGCCGGGGAGCAGTTCTTC. Looking up the rest from reference TRBV7-6 and TRBJ2-1 gives the full variable domain: GAGVSQSPRYKVTKRGQDVALRCDPISGHVSLYWYRQALGQGPEFLTYFNYEAQQDKSGLPNDRFSAERPEGSISTLTIQRTEQRDSAMYRCASSLDTSGRAGEQFFGPGTRLTVL.

The rearrangement links TRBV18 to TRBJ2-1, with 7 nucleotides matching TRBD2. J was trimmed by 5 bases and V by 6 bases; bases with no gene match: 10. From germline, CDR1 is KGHSH and CDR2 LQKENI. The CDR3 length is 15 residues. The CDR3 coding sequence is TGTGCCAGCTCCCGCTCGGGGGGAGGCGACAATGAGCAGTTCTTC. Translating it yields CASSRSGGGDNEQFF.